The T cell receptor beta chain described here comes from a study of blood T cell repertoires in COVID-19. Study overall: The study drew acute and convalescent COVID-19 samples from the United States, Italy and Spain. Sources were T cells, B-cell-depleted T cells, or PBMCs; the material itself was cDNA or gDNA.

Patients in Seattle were enrolled during active infection, then followed longitudinally. In its sample, this clone was seen once. Germline-derived CDR1 and CDR2 are SEHNR and FQNEAQ (reference sequence). Trimming removed 2 bases at V and 4 bases at J, with 17 bases between. The length of the CDR3 is 17 residues. Methods used by the authors: Amplification with reference gene primers provided the estimates of nucleated cell counts. TCRdb's copy holds only in-frame clones and misses some; the assay was immunoSEQ multiplex PCR. V and J calls plus clone size are reproduced from that table; the DNA served to infer D and trimming. The sample includes hundreds of thousands of clones, more than 85% of them seen just once.

This sequence joins TRBV7-9 and TRBJ2-2, with D maybe TRBD2 (6 bases). The TCR sequence derives from a man in his 60s with COVID-19, enrolled during active disease. The sequencing input was peripheral blood. The CDR3 sequence is CASSLSPPRGATGELFF. CDR3 DNA sequence: TGTGCCAGCAGCTTAAGTCCCCCGCGCGGGGCCACCGGGGAGCTGTTTTTT.